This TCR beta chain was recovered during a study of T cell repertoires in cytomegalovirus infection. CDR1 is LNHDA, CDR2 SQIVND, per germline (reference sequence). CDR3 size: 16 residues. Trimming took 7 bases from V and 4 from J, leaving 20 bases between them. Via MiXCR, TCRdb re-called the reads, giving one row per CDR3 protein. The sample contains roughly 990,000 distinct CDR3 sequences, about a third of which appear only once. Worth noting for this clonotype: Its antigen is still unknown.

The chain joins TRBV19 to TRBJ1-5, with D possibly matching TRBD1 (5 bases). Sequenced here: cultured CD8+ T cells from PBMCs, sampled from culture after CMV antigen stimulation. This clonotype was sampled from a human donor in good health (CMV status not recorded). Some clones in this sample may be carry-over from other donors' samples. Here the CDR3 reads CASTRGRASKNQPQHF. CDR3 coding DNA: TGTGCCAGTACCCGAGGCAGGGCTTCGAAAAATCAGCCCCAGCATTTT. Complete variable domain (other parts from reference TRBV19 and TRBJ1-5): DGGITQSPKYLFRKEGQNVTLSCEQNLNHDAMYWYRQDPGQGLRLIYYSQIVNDFQKGDIAEGYSVSREKKESFPLTVTSAQKNPTAFYLCASTRGRASKNQPQHFGDGTRLSIL.